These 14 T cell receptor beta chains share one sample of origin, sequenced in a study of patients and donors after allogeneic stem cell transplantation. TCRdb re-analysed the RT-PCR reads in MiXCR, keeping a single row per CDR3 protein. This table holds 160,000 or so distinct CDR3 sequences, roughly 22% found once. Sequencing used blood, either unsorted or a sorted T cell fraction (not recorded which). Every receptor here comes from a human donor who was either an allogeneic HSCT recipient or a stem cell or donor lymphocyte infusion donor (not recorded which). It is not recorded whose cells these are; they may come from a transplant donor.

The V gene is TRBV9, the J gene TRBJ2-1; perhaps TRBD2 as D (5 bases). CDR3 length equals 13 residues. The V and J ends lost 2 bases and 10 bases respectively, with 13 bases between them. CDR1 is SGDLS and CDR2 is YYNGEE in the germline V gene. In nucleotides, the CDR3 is TGTGCCAGCAGCGTTGGAGGCGGCAGCGAGCAGTTCTTC. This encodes CASSVGGGSEQFF.

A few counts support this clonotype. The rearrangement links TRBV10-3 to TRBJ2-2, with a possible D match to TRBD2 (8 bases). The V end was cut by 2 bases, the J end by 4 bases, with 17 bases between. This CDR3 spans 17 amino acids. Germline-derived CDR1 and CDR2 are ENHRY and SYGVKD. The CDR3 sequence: CAISEPNGRGPTGELFF. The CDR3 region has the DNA TGTGCCATCAGTGAGCCTAACGGGAGGGGGCCCACCGGGGAGCTGTTTTTT.

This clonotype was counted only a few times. The CDR3 bases are TGCAGTGCCTGCCCCCCGGGAGGGGGCTACACCTTC. Protein sequence: CSACPPGGGYTF. V is TRBV20-1 and J is TRBJ1-2; D remains ambiguous. V lost 6 bases, J lost 8 bases, and 16 bases lay in between. This CDR3 comprises 12 residues. The V gene's germline CDR1 is DFQATT and CDR2 SNEGSKA (reference sequence).

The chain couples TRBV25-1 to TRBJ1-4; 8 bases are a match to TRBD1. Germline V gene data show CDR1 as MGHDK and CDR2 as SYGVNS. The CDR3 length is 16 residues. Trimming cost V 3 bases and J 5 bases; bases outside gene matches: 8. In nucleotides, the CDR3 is TGTGCCAGCAGTGAGGGGACAGGAGGTCTCAATGAAAAACTGTTTTTT. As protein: CASSEGTGGLNEKLFF.

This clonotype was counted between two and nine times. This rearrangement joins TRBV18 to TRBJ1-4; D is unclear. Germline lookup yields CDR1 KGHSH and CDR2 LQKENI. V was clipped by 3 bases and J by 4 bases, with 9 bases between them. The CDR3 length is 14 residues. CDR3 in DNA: TGTGCCAGCTCACCTGACTGGATTAATGAAAAACTGTTTTTT. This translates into CASSPDWINEKLFF.

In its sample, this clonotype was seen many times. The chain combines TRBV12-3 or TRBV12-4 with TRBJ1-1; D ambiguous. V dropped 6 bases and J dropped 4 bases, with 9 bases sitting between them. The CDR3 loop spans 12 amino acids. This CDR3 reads CASSFVGTEAFF. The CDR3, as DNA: TGTGCCAGCAGCTTCGTAGGCACTGAAGCTTTCTTT.

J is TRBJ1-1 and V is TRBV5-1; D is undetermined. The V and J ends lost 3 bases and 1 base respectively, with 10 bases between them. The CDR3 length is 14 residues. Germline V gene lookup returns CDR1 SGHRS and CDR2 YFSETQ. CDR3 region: CASSSRSWNTEAFF. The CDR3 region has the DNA TGCGCCAGCAGCTCCAGATCTTGGAACACTGAAGCTTTCTTT. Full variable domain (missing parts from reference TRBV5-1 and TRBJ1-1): KAGVTQTPRYLIKTRGQQVTLSCSPISGHRSVSWYQQTPGQGLQFLFEYFSETQRNKGNFPGRFSGRQFSNSRSEMNVSTLELGDSALYLCASSSRSWNTEAFFGQGTRLTVV.

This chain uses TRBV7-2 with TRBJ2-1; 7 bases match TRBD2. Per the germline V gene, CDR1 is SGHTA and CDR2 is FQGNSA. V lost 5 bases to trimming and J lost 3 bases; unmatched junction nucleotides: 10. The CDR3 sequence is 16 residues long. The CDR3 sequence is CASSPSRLADYNEQFF. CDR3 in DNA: TGTGCCAGCAGCCCATCTAGACTAGCTGACTACAATGAGCAGTTCTTC.

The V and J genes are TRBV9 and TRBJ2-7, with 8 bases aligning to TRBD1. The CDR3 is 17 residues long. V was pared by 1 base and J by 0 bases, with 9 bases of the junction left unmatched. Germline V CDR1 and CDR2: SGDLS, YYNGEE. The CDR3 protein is CASSVIDRGESSYEQYF. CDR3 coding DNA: TGTGCCAGCAGCGTAATTGACAGGGGCGAAAGCTCCTACGAGCAGTACTTC. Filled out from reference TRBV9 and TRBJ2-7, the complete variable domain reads DSGVTQTPKHLITATGQRVTLRCSPRSGDLSVYWYQQSLDQGLQFLIQYYNGEERAKGNILERFSAQQFPDLHSELNLSSLELGDSALYFCASSVIDRGESSYEQYFGPGTRLTVT.

CDR3: CSARDDLGADTQYF. CDR3 nucleotides: TGCAGTGCTAGGGACGATTTAGGGGCAGATACGCAGTATTTT. The V and J genes are TRBV20-1 and TRBJ2-3, with a tentative D call TRBD1 (5 bases). This CDR3 has 14 amino acids. Per germline, CDR1 DFQATT and CDR2 SNEGSKA (reference sequence). The V and J ends lost 3 bases and 4 bases respectively, with 14 bases between them.

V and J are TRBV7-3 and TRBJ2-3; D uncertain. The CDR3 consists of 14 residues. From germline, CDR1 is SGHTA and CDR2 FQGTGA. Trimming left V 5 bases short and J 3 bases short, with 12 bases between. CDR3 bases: TGTGCCAGCAGCCCCCGCCTATGGACAGATACGCAGTATTTT. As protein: CASSPRLWTDTQYF.

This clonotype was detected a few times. CDR3 DNA sequence: TGTGCCAGCAGCATACAGGGATGGGACTATGGCTACACCTTC. Protein sequence: CASSIQGWDYGYTF. This chain joins TRBV3-1 and TRBJ1-2; D is perhaps TRBD1 (6 bases). Germline CDR1 and CDR2: LGHDT and YNNKEL (reference sequence). V dropped 5 bases and J dropped 3 bases, with 13 bases sitting between them. The CDR3 consists of 14 residues.

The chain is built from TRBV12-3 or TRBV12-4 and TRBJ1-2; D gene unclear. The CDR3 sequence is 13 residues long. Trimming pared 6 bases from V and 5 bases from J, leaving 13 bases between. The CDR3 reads CASRDGSSYGYTF. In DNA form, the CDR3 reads TGTGCCAGCAGGGACGGGAGCAGTTATGGCTACACCTTC.

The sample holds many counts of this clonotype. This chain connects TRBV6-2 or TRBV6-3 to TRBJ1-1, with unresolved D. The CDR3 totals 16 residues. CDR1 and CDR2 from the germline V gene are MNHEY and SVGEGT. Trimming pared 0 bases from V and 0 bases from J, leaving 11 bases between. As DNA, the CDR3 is TGTGCCAGCAGTTACTCGCTCCGGGGTTTGAACACTGAAGCTTTCTTT. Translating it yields CASSYSLRGLNTEAFF.